The source of this T cell receptor (beta chain) is a study of blood T cell repertoires in COVID-19. Study in general: PBMCs, B-cell-depleted T cells, or T cells were the source of the cDNA or gDNA that made up the material.

Authors' processing steps: Estimation of nucleated cell counts relied on the amplification of reference gene primers. Here immunoSEQ multiplex PCR was the method, and the copy in TCRdb shows in-frame clones only, minus some. V, J and clone size are taken as reported in that table, and D and trimming were inferred from the DNA itself. The sample lists under 200,000 clones; approximately 89% were seen once. Sequencing used peripheral blood. The sequence was obtained from a man in his 70s with acute or convalescent COVID-19.

The CDR3 DNA is TGTGCCAGCACCGGGGACTTTCACTACGAGCAGTACTTC. It encodes CASTGDFHYEQYF. The J gene is TRBJ2-7, the V gene TRBV25-1; tentative D call: TRBD2 (6 bases). Germline loops: CDR1 MGHDK, CDR2 SYGVNS. Deletions cut 7 bases from V and 3 bases from J, with 13 bases between. The CDR3 consists of 13 residues.